What follows are 17 T cell receptor beta chains derived from one specimen sequenced in a study of blood T cell repertoires in COVID-19. Sequencing used immunoSEQ multiplex PCR; TCRdb keeps in-frame clones, though not all of them. The table records over 250,000 clones, about 89% of them present only once. The specimen sequenced was peripheral blood. These receptors were collected from a woman in her sixties with acute or convalescent COVID-19.

This chain's CDR3 is CASSRAGASGGTFPGELFF. The CDR3 DNA reads as TGTGCCAGCAGCCGGGCTGGGGCTAGCGGGGGGACTTTCCCCGGGGAGCTGTTTTTT. The chain links TRBV4-2 to TRBJ2-2; 11 bases align to TRBD2. The germline CDR1 and CDR2 sequences are LGHNA and YNFKEQ. J lost 6 bases, V lost 4 bases, and 16 bases had no gene match. This CDR3 is 19 amino acids long.

In DNA, the CDR3 is TGTGCCAGCTCACCTCCGTCGCGAAAAAGCACAGATACGCAGTATTTT. Translation: CASSPPSRKSTDTQYF. This rearrangement joins TRBV18 to TRBJ2-3; D remains unclear. The V end was cut by 3 bases, the J end by 0 bases, with 13 bases between. The CDR3 covers 16 residues. Looked up from germline, CDR1 is KGHSH and CDR2 is LQKENI. Together with reference TRBV18 and TRBJ2-3, the CDR3 gives the full variable domain: NAGVMQNPRHLVRRRGQEARLRCSPMKGHSHVYWYRQLPEEGLKFMVYLQKENIIDESGMPKERFSAEFPKEGPSILRIQQVVRGDSAAYFCASSPPSRKSTDTQYFGPGTRLTVL.

The chain is built from TRBV19 and TRBJ2-2; TRBD2 matches at 11 bases. Germline V gene sequence: CDR1 LNHDA, CDR2 SQIVND (reference sequence). V lost 5 bases, J lost 5 bases, and 10 bases stayed unmatched. CDR3 length: 17 residues. CDR3 DNA: TGTGCCAGTAGTGCCCTTCTAGCGGGAGGAGGTACCGGGGAGCTGTTTTTT. Residues: CASSALLAGGGTGELFF.

V and J are TRBV7-3 and TRBJ1-5, with D unresolved. This CDR3 contains 13 residues. Looked up from germline, CDR1 is SGHTA and CDR2 is FQGTGA. Trimming removed 5 bases from V and 6 bases from J, with 11 bases in between. DNA for the CDR3: TGTGCCAGCAGCCCGGGAGTGGCTCAGCCCCAGCATTTT. It encodes CASSPGVAQPQHF.

V is TRBV13 and J is TRBJ2-7, with D possibly TRBD2 on 5 matching bases. V gave up 4 bases and J gave up 0 bases, with 16 bases separating them. Germline V CDR1 and CDR2: PRHDT, FYEKMQ (reference sequence). The CDR3 sequence is 16 residues long. The CDR3 DNA follows: TGTGCCAGCAGCTCACCTCCGGCAGGAGGCTCCTACGAGCAGTACTTC. The encoded protein is CASSSPPAGGSYEQYF.

The CDR3 nucleotides read TGTGCCAGCAGGTGGGGGCCCAGGGAGACCCAGTACTTC. Translating gives CASRWGPRETQYF. The chain recombines TRBV7-8 with TRBJ2-5; possible D gene TRBD1, 6 bases. Trimming took 6 bases from V and 5 from J, leaving 13 bases between them. Germline assignment: CDR1 SGHVS and CDR2 FQNEAQ. The CDR3 loop spans 13 amino acids.

The chain combines TRBV19 with TRBJ2-1; TRBD2 is a possible D gene (5 bases). Trimming removed 3 bases from V and 10 bases from J, with 13 bases in between. In germline, CDR1 is LNHDA, CDR2 SQIVND (reference sequence). The CDR3 loop spans 13 amino acids. The CDR3: CASSIRKSGEQFF. The CDR3 DNA reads as TGTGCCAGTAGTATCAGGAAATCGGGAGAGCAGTTCTTC.

The chain couples TRBV15 to TRBJ1-2, with D possibly being TRBD1 (6 bases). The germline V gene has CDR1 LNHNV and CDR2 YYDKDF (reference sequence). The CDR3 sequence is 14 residues long. V lost 0 bases and J 4 bases, leaving 9 bases between the germline ends. The chain's CDR3 is CATSRDKGGYGYTF. In DNA, the CDR3 is TGTGCCACCAGCAGAGATAAAGGGGGCTATGGCTACACCTTC.

V gene TRBV29-1 combines with J gene TRBJ2-3; TRBD1 agrees at 7 bases. Germline V CDR1 and CDR2: SQVTM, ANQGSEA. The CDR3 has 14 residues. Trimming cost V 2 bases and J 1 base; bases outside gene matches: 3. The CDR3 loop is CSVERGLGTDTQYF. CDR3 sequence (DNA): TGCAGCGTTGAAAGGGGGCTGGGCACAGATACGCAGTATTTT.

V is TRBV19 and J is TRBJ2-1; 7 positions agree with TRBD1. The CDR3 is made up of 15 amino acids. CDR1 LNHDA and CDR2 SQIVND come from the germline V gene (reference sequence). Unmatched junction bases numbered 8, after V lost 5 bases and J lost 4 bases. This CDR3 reads CASSPQGNSYNEQFF. CDR3 in DNA: TGTGCCAGTAGTCCACAGGGGAACTCTTACAATGAGCAGTTCTTC.

This chain uses TRBV5-1 with TRBJ1-3; D is perhaps TRBD1 (6 bases). Deletions cut 4 bases from V and 3 bases from J, with 14 bases between. This CDR3 comprises 15 residues. Germline V CDR1 and CDR2: SGHRS, YFSETQ. CDR3 nucleotides: TGCGCCAGCAGCCCTGGACAGTCAATTGGAAACACCATATATTTT. Protein product: CASSPGQSIGNTIYF.

This chain links TRBV4-1 with TRBJ1-1; tentatively, D is TRBD1 (5 bases). The CDR3 is made up of 15 amino acids. V lost 2 bases to trimming and J lost 5 bases, with 15 bases between them. Germline CDR1 is MGHRA and CDR2 is YSYEKL. CDR3 in DNA: TGCGCCAGCAGCCAACCCTCTCGGGGGAGTACTGAAGCTTTCTTT. It codes for CASSQPSRGSTEAFF.

CDR3 DNA: TGTGCCAGCAGATTGGGACTAGCAGTCGGCAATGAGCAGTTCTTC. Residues: CASRLGLAVGNEQFF. The chain recombines TRBV2 with TRBJ2-1; 9 positions agree with TRBD2. The CDR3 runs 15 residues. Germline lookup yields CDR1 SNHLY and CDR2 FYNNEI. Trimming removed 6 bases from V and 6 bases from J; junction bases left unmatched: 9.

The CDR3 loop reads CATSTNWDEDRTSNSPLHF. CDR3 DNA sequence: TGTGCCACCAGCACTAATTGGGATGAGGACAGGACGTCAAATTCACCCCTCCACTTT. V gene TRBV15 combines with J gene TRBJ1-6; 7 bases fit TRBD1. There are 19 residues in the CDR3. The trim removed 4 bases at V and 7 bases at J, leaving 19 bases unmatched. Germline V CDR1 and CDR2: LNHNV, YYDKDF (reference sequence).

V usage is TRBV10-3 and J usage is TRBJ1-4; 8 nucleotides match TRBD1. CDR1 is ENHRY, CDR2 SYGVKD, per germline. Trimming removed 2 bases from V and 9 bases from J; junction bases left unmatched: 5. CDR3 length: 14 amino acids. The DNA of the CDR3 is TGTGCCATCAGTGAGAACCGGGACAGGCAAAAACTGTTTTTT. It yields the protein CAISENRDRQKLFF.

The chain has TRBV30 and TRBJ1-4, with unresolved D. Germline values: CDR1 GTSNPN, CDR2 SVGIG (reference sequence). With 0 bases removed from V and 8 bases from J, the gap between germline ends came to 10 bases. The CDR3 has 13 amino acids. CDR3 sequence reads: CAWSVIRSEKLFF. The CDR3 region has the DNA TGTGCCTGGAGTGTAATTCGAAGCGAAAAACTGTTTTTT. The full variable domain, rest sourced from reference TRBV30 and TRBJ1-4, is SQTIHQWPATLVQPVGSPLSLECTVEGTSNPNLYWYRQAAGRGLQLLFYSVGIGQISSEVPQNLSASRPQDRQFILSSKKLLLSDSGFYLCAWSVIRSEKLFFGSGTQLSVL.

This clone was seen a single time. This sequence joins TRBV6-5 and TRBJ1-2; D gene uncertain. Germline V gene sequence: CDR1 MNHEY, CDR2 SVGAGI. Trimming shortened V by 6 bases and J by 6 bases, and 14 bases separated the two germline ends. The CDR3 is 13 residues long. The CDR3 sequence is CASRREGIDGYTF. The CDR3 DNA sequence: TGTGCCAGCAGGCGGGAAGGGATAGATGGCTACACCTTC.